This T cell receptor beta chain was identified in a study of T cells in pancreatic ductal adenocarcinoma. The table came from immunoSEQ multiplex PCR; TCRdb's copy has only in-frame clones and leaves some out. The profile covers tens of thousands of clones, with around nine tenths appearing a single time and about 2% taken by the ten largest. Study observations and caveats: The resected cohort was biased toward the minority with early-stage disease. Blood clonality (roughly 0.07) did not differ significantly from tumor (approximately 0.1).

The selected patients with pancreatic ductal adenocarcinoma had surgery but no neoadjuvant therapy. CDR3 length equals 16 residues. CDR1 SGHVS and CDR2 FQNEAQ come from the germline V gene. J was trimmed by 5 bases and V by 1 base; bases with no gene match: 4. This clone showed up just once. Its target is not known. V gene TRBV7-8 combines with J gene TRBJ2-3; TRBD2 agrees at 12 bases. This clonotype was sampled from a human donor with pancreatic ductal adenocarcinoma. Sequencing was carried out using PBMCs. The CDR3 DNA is TGTGCCAGCAGCTTAGGTGCTAGCGGGGGGGGAGATACGCAGTATTTT. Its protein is CASSLGASGGGDTQYF.